This TCR beta chain was retrieved from a study of lymphopenia after photon versus proton radiotherapy. Whole-study findings and limits: Under photons, naive T cells and diversity fell while effector/memory populations rose. A bigger post-nadir fall in TCR diversity correlated inversely with survival time in deceased patients.

Clones were sequenced by immunoSEQ multiplex PCR, and TCRdb holds only the in-frame ones, with some missing. This table has 20,000 to 30,000 clones, roughly four fifths appearing once. Points on this clone: What it binds is not known. Relative to the germline gene, one junction end is altered; a read error may explain this.

The germline V gene encodes CDR1 MNHEY and CDR2 SMNVEV (reference sequence). The CDR3 loop spans 14 amino acids. The TCR sequence derives from a woman aged 70-85 years with pancreatic cancer. V gene TRBV27 combines with J gene TRBJ1-5; 10 bases match TRBD1. Sequencing used peripheral blood, obtained from a patient treated with proton-based radiotherapy. CDR3 amino acids: CASSLTGGKQPQHF. The CDR3 nucleotides read TGTGCCAGCAGTTTGACAGGGGGCAAACAGCCCCAGCATTTT.